The 32 T cell receptor beta chains given below trace back to one sample, sequenced in a study of T cell changes during pregnancy in multiple sclerosis. Profiling relied on immunoSEQ multiplex PCR, and the TCRdb table lists in-frame clones only, not all of them. This table has under 80,000 clones, approximately 92% appearing once. The source was peripheral blood, collected after pregnancy. The receptors come from a female donor in good health, enrolled as a control in a pregnancy study.

This clone is deemed medium-sized. V usage is TRBV14 and J usage is TRBJ1-6; possibly TRBD1 for D (5 bases). Trimming left V 6 bases short and J 5 bases short, with 8 bases between. Looked up from germline, CDR1 is SGHDN and CDR2 is FVKESK. The CDR3 runs 13 residues. The chain's CDR3 is CASRQVDNSPLHF. Here the CDR3 DNA reads TGTGCCAGCAGACAGGTGGATAATTCACCCCTCCACTTT.

The J gene is TRBJ1-1, the V gene TRBV7-9; D is unclear. From germline, CDR1 is SEHNR and CDR2 FQNEAQ (reference sequence). The germline V and J ends were trimmed by 5 bases and 5 bases, with 12 bases remaining between them. The CDR3 consists of 13 residues. CDR3 loop: CASSIPGRTEAFF. The DNA of the CDR3 is TGTGCCAGCAGCATACCTGGGAGGACTGAAGCTTTCTTT.

V usage is TRBV9 and J usage is TRBJ1-1, with D perhaps matching TRBD1 (5 bases). The germline CDR1 and CDR2 sequences are SGDLS and YYNGEE. CDR3 length: 12 residues. V was trimmed by 3 bases and J by 8 bases, leaving 11 bases between them. The CDR3 loop reads CASSAGGAEAFF. In nucleotides, the CDR3 is TGTGCCAGCAGCGCGGGGGGTGCCGAAGCTTTCTTT.

CDR3 sequence: CASSLDTQYF. The CDR3 region has the DNA TGTGCCAGCAGCCTAGATACGCAGTATTTT. The V gene is TRBV28, the J gene TRBJ2-3; the D is unclear. This CDR3 is built from 10 residues. Germline CDR1 and CDR2: MDHEN and SYDVKM. V was pared by 6 bases and J by 5 bases, with 3 bases between. Full variable domain (rest looked up from reference TRBV28 and TRBJ2-3): DVKVTQSSRYLVKRTGEKVFLECVQDMDHENMFWYRQDPGLGLRLIYFSYDVKMKEKGDIPEGYSVSREKKERFSLILESASTNQTSMYLCASSLDTQYFGPGTRLTVL.

This chain joins TRBV14 and TRBJ1-5, with 8 nucleotides matching TRBD1. CDR3 length: 16 residues. V trimming: 3 bases; J trimming: 4 bases; junction bases outside the gene matches: 8. The V gene's germline CDR1 is SGHDN and CDR2 FVKESK. CDR3 sequence (DNA): TGTGCCAGCAGCCATGAGGGACAGGCGTCTAATCAGCCCCAGCATTTT. As protein: CASSHEGQASNQPQHF.

This clone came up a few times. V gene TRBV5-1 combines with J gene TRBJ1-3, with D unresolved. Germline V gene sequence: CDR1 SGHRS, CDR2 YFSETQ. The V end was cut by 2 bases, the J end by 0 bases, with 9 bases between. This CDR3 is built from 15 residues. The CDR3 DNA is TGCGCCAGCAGCTTCGCGGGAAACTCTGGAAACACCATATATTTT. It is translated as CASSFAGNSGNTIYF. The complete variable domain, with remaining parts taken from reference TRBV5-1 and TRBJ1-3, reads KAGVTQTPRYLIKTRGQQVTLSCSPISGHRSVSWYQQTPGQGLQFLFEYFSETQRNKGNFPGRFSGRQFSNSRSEMNVSTLELGDSALYLCASSFAGNSGNTIYFGEGSWLTVV.

V usage is TRBV27 and J usage is TRBJ2-7; D not certain. Germline CDR1 MNHEY, CDR2 SMNVEV (reference sequence). V dropped 1 base and J dropped 2 bases, with 12 bases sitting between them. The CDR3 runs to 15 residues. The CDR3 loop is CASSLFVREAYEQYF. DNA of the CDR3: TGTGCCAGCAGTTTATTTGTCAGAGAGGCCTACGAGCAGTACTTC.

This sequence joins TRBV5-6 and TRBJ1-3; D unclear. The V gene lost 0 bases and the J gene lost 0 bases, with 10 bases spanning the gap. Germline V gene sequence: CDR1 SGHDT, CDR2 YYEEEE. The length of the CDR3 is 16 residues. The CDR3 DNA sequence: TGTGCCAGCAGCTTGGACCCACTGAGCTCTGGAAACACCATATATTTT. Encoded protein: CASSLDPLSSGNTIYF.

Turning to this clone: The sample holds other DNA sequences that translate to the same CDR3. The chain recombines TRBV28 with TRBJ1-5; 9 nucleotides agree with TRBD1. Germline V gives CDR1 MDHEN, CDR2 SYDVKM. This CDR3 has 16 residues. V gave up 6 bases and J gave up 0 bases; unmatched junction bases: 6. As DNA, the CDR3 is TGTGCCAGCAGACAGACAGGGGGTTATAGCAATCAGCCCCAGCATTTT. It specifies CASRQTGGYSNQPQHF.

The chain combines TRBV7-6 with TRBJ2-2, with a weak D call TRBD2 (6 bases). The CDR3 contains 16 residues. The germline V and J ends were trimmed by 2 bases and 0 bases, with 10 bases remaining between them. Per germline, CDR1 SGHVS and CDR2 FNYEAQ. The CDR3 DNA follows: TGTGCCAGCAGCTTAAGTGGGGGGACGAACACCGGGGAGCTGTTTTTT. Its translation is CASSLSGGTNTGELFF.

This chain's CDR3 is CAWSYLSLGGTEAFF. For the CDR3, the DNA is TGTGCCTGGAGTTACCTTTCTCTGGGGGGGACTGAAGCTTTCTTT. J is TRBJ1-1 and V is TRBV30, with a tentative D call TRBD1 (5 bases). Trimming left V 2 bases short and J 5 bases short, with 18 bases between. The germline CDR1 and CDR2 sequences are GTSNPN and SVGIG (reference sequence). The CDR3 covers 15 residues.

This sequence joins TRBV29-1 and TRBJ2-2; TRBD2 agrees at 12 bases. This CDR3 comprises 17 residues. J was trimmed by 0 bases and V by 5 bases; bases with no gene match: 7. Germline V gene sequence: CDR1 SQVTM, CDR2 ANQGSEA. The CDR3 coding sequence is TGCAGCGTTCTGACTAGCGGGAGTGGGTCGAACACCGGGGAGCTGTTTTTT. Its protein product is CSVLTSGSGSNTGELFF.

V gene TRBV7-9 combines with J gene TRBJ2-1, with TRBD2 matching 9 bases. J was trimmed by 7 bases and V by 5 bases; bases with no gene match: 9. Germline values: CDR1 SEHNR, CDR2 FQNEAQ (reference sequence). There are 15 residues in the CDR3. The CDR3 loop is CASSRGAGGLNEQFF. Here the CDR3 DNA reads TGTGCCAGCAGCCGGGGGGCGGGAGGGTTGAATGAGCAGTTCTTC.

The table lists this clone with a count of one. This chain connects TRBV11-3 to TRBJ2-1; D ambiguous. Germline lookup yields CDR1 SGHNT and CDR2 YENEEA. The CDR3 is 15 amino acids. Between the trimmed V and J ends, which lost 5 bases and 4 bases, there was a span of 15 bases. The CDR3 reads CASSPLHAEYNEQFF. The DNA of the CDR3 is TGTGCCAGCAGCCCCCTCCACGCGGAATACAATGAGCAGTTCTTC.

This clone was observed once. This chain links TRBV7-2 with TRBJ2-7; D is unclear. CDR3 length: 15 amino acids. The germline CDR1 and CDR2 sequences are SGHTA and FQGNSA. Trimming took 0 bases from V and 2 from J, leaving 11 bases between them. This CDR3 reads CASSLAPRSAYEQYF. For the CDR3, the DNA is TGTGCCAGCAGCTTAGCGCCTAGATCCGCCTACGAGCAGTACTTC.

The V gene is TRBV19, the J gene TRBJ1-5; 8 positions match TRBD1. Germline V gene data show CDR1 as LNHDA and CDR2 as SQIVND (reference sequence). There are 17 residues in the CDR3. The J segment lost 4 bases and the V segment lost 0 bases, leaving 8 bases of the junction unmatched. CDR3 in amino acids: CASSIDPQGASNQPQHF. The CDR3 DNA is TGTGCCAGTAGTATAGATCCCCAGGGGGCTAGTAATCAGCCCCAGCATTTT.

This chain uses TRBV27 with TRBJ2-5; TRBD2 agrees at 9 bases. CDR3 length equals 16 residues. V lost 4 bases, J lost 2 bases, and 8 bases stayed unmatched. The germline CDR1 and CDR2 sequences are MNHEY and SMNVEV (reference sequence). CDR3 in amino acids: CASSSDPSGGQETQYF. CDR3 coding DNA: TGTGCCAGCAGTTCTGACCCCAGCGGGGGGCAAGAGACCCAGTACTTC.

This chain connects TRBV9 to TRBJ2-1; TRBD1 is a possible D gene (6 bases). Deletions cut 3 bases from V and 7 bases from J, with 14 bases between. This CDR3 region has 14 residues. The germline V gene has CDR1 SGDLS and CDR2 YYNGEE. The CDR3 protein is CASSGRLRGNEQFF. In DNA form, the CDR3 reads TGTGCCAGCAGCGGAAGACTCAGGGGAAATGAGCAGTTCTTC.

The V gene is TRBV10-2, the J gene TRBJ2-7; 9 bases are shared with TRBD2. The J segment lost 3 bases and the V segment lost 3 bases, leaving 0 bases of the junction unmatched. The CDR3 is made up of 13 amino acids. Germline CDR1 reads WSHSY; CDR2 reads SAAADI. Here the CDR3 DNA reads TGCGCCAGCAGTGATAGCGGGGGCTACGAGCAGTACTTC. This translates into CASSDSGGYEQYF.

The chain links TRBV6-5 to TRBJ2-7, with 8 nucleotides matching TRBD1. V shed 6 bases and J 2 bases; nucleotides not matched to a gene: 9. The CDR3 length is 15 residues. Germline CDR1 is MNHEY and CDR2 is SVGAGI. Written as DNA, the CDR3 is TGTGCCAGCAGCGACCCCGGGACAGGAACCTACGAGCAGTACTTC. Amino acids: CASSDPGTGTYEQYF.

The J gene is TRBJ2-7, the V gene TRBV4-2; 8 positions agree with TRBD1. The CDR3 runs 14 residues. Germline CDR1 reads LGHNA; CDR2 reads YNFKEQ. V was pared by 5 bases and J by 5 bases, with 8 bases of the junction left unmatched. DNA of the CDR3: TGTGCCAGCAGCGCACACGACAGGGGCAACGAGCAGTACTTC. Residues: CASSAHDRGNEQYF.

The CDR3 spells CASRGAGEYNEQFF. CDR3 nucleotide sequence: TGTGCCAGCAGGGGGGCAGGGGAATACAATGAGCAGTTCTTC. The chain couples TRBV6-6 to TRBJ2-1, with D maybe TRBD1 (6 bases). Germline V lookup: CDR1 MNHNY, CDR2 SVGAGI (reference sequence). The germline V and J ends were trimmed by 6 bases and 4 bases, with 13 bases remaining between them. This CDR3 is built from 14 residues.

The chain recombines TRBV27 with TRBJ2-7, with TRBD1 identical over 8 bases. Germline CDR1 and CDR2: MNHEY and SMNVEV (reference sequence). This CDR3 spans 13 amino acids. V gave up 6 bases and J gave up 3 bases; unmatched junction bases: 4. The CDR3 region is CASRVGTGYEQYF. DNA of the CDR3: TGTGCCAGCAGAGTAGGGACAGGCTACGAGCAGTACTTC.

The rearrangement uses TRBV5-6 and TRBJ2-3; D remains ambiguous. CDR3 length equals 14 residues. The ends were cut back, 0 bases at V and 2 bases at J, with 7 bases in the middle. Germline V gene data show CDR1 as SGHDT and CDR2 as YYEEEE. In nucleotides, the CDR3 is TGTGCCAGCAGCTTGGGGCAATACACAGATACGCAGTATTTT. This gives the protein CASSLGQYTDTQYF.

The chain links TRBV4-3 to TRBJ1-1; perhaps TRBD1 as D (5 bases). Per the germline V gene, CDR1 is LGHNA and CDR2 is YSLEER. The CDR3 is 15 residues long. V was clipped by 4 bases and J by 0 bases, with 12 bases between them. The CDR3 nucleotides are TGCGCCAGCAGCCTGCAGGGTGGCATGAACACTGAAGCTTTCTTT. This gives the protein CASSLQGGMNTEAFF.

The chain is built from TRBV5-1 and TRBJ2-1; 11 bases fit TRBD2. This CDR3 region has 18 residues. CDR1 SGHRS and CDR2 YFSETQ come from the germline V gene. Trimming cost V 0 bases and J 5 bases; bases outside gene matches: 10. CDR3: CASSLGSVAGGRDNEQFF. CDR3 DNA sequence: TGCGCCAGCAGCTTGGGCTCAGTAGCGGGGGGGCGTGACAATGAGCAGTTCTTC.

The rearrangement joins TRBV5-1 to TRBJ2-3; D is perhaps TRBD2 (6 bases). The CDR3 is made up of 15 amino acids. Germline V gives CDR1 SGHRS, CDR2 YFSETQ. V dropped 2 bases and J dropped 2 bases, with 12 bases sitting between them. CDR3 amino acids: CASSFLAEITDTQYF. CDR3 bases: TGCGCCAGCAGCTTTTTAGCGGAGATCACAGATACGCAGTATTTT.

This clone was picked up a small number of times. V usage is TRBV5-5 and J usage is TRBJ1-2; D not resolved. Germline CDR1 SGHKS, CDR2 YYEKEE (reference sequence). This CDR3 region has 14 residues. V lost 1 base and J lost 0, with 7 bases in between. The CDR3 sequence is CASSLSSANYGYTF. CDR3 nucleotide sequence: TGTGCCAGCAGCTTGAGTTCAGCTAACTATGGCTACACCTTC.

Only one count was recorded for this clone. The chain carries TRBV19 and TRBJ2-1; 7 bases fit TRBD1. Unmatched junction bases numbered 8, after V lost 5 bases and J lost 4 bases. Germline CDR1 reads LNHDA; CDR2 reads SQIVND (reference sequence). The CDR3 totals 15 residues. CDR3 sequence: CASSHKTGFYNEQFF. CDR3 coding DNA: TGTGCCAGTAGTCACAAGACAGGGTTTTACAATGAGCAGTTCTTC.

The V and J genes are TRBV19 and TRBJ1-1; perhaps TRBD1 as D (5 bases). The CDR3 covers 14 residues. CDR1 and CDR2 from the germline V gene are LNHDA and SQIVND (reference sequence). CDR3 nucleotide sequence: TGTGCTTGGGGCCACGAGAGGTTGAACACTGAAGCTTTCTTT. Translating gives CAWGHERLNTEAFF.

The rearrangement links TRBV28 to TRBJ2-1, with D possibly matching TRBD1 (6 bases). V was shortened by 6 bases and J by 1 base, with 10 bases between the two germline ends. This CDR3 has 14 amino acids. Germline-derived CDR1 and CDR2 are MDHEN and SYDVKM. This CDR3 reads CASRGAGSYNEQFF. Here the CDR3 DNA reads TGTGCCAGCAGGGGGGCGGGTTCCTACAATGAGCAGTTCTTC.

This clone was recorded once. The J gene is TRBJ1-4, the V gene TRBV4-3; TRBD1 is a possible D gene (5 bases). The CDR3 totals 16 residues. CDR1 and CDR2 (germline): LGHNA, YSLEER. V lost 1 base and J 1 base, leaving 10 bases between the germline ends. This chain's CDR3 is CASSQVRGGTNEKLFF. The DNA of the CDR3 is TGCGCCAGCAGCCAAGTTAGGGGAGGAACTAATGAAAAACTGTTTTTT.